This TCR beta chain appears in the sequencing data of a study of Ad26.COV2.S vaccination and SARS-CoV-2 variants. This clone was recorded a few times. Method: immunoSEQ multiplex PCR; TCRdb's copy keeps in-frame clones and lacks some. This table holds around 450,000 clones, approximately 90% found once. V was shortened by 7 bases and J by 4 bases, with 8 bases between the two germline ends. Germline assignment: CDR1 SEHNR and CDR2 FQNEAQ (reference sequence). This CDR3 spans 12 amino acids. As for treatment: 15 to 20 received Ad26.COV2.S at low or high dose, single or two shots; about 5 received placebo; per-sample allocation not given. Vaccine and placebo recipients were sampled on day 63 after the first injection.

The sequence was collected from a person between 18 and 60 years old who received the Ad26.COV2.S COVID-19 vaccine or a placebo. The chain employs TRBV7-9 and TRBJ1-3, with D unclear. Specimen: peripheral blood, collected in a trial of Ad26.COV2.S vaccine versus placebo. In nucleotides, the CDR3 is TGTGCCAGCAATTCCGGAGGAAACACCATATATTTT. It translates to CASNSGGNTIYF.